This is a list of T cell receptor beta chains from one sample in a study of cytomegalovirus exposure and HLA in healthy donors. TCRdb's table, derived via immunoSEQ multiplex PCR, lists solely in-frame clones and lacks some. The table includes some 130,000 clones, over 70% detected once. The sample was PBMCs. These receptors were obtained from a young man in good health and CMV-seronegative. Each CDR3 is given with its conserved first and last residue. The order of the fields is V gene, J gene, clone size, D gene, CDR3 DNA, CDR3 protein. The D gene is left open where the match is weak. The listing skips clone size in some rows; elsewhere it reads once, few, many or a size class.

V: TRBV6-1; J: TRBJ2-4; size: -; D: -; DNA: TGTGCCAGCAGACAAATAGCCAAAAACATTCAGTACTTC; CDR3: CASRQIAKNIQYF
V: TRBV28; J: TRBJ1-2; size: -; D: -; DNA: TGTGCCAGCGACTTGCGGGGAGGCGGAAACTATGGCTACACCTTC; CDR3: CASDLRGGGNYGYTF
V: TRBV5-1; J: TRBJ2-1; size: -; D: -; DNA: TGCGCCAGCAGATTCCTCCCCGGTAGAGAGGGTGGCGATGAGCAGTTCTTC; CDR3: CASRFLPGREGGDEQFF
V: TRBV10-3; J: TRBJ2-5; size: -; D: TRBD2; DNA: TGTGCCATCAGTCCGGGACTAGGGAGAGAGACCCAGTACTTC; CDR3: CAISPGLGRETQYF
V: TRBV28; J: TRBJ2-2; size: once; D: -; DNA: TGTGCCAGCAGTACACAGGGCGTCTGGAACACCGGGGAGCTGTTTTTT; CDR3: CASSTQGVWNTGELFF
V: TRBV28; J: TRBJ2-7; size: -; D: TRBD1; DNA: TGTGCCAGCAGGGACAGGGCCGACGAGCAGTACTTC; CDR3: CASRDRADEQYF
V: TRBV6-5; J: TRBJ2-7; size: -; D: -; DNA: TGTGCCAGCAGTTACACCCCCGGGGGTCCCTACGAGCAGTACTTC; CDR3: CASSYTPGGPYEQYF
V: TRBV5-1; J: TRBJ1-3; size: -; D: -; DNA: TGCGCCAGCAGCTTTGTACCGGCCTCCGGAGGCTCTGGAAACACCATATATTTT; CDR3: CASSFVPASGGSGNTIYF
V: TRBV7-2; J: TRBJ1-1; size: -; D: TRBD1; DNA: TGTGCCAGCAGCATAATGACAGGGGGTAGGACTGAAGCTTTCTTT; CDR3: CASSIMTGGRTEAFF
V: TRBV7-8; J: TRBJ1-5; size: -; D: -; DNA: TGTGCCAGCAGCTTAGCGGGGGCGGCAGGGGAACAGCCCCAGCATTTT; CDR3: CASSLAGAAGEQPQHF
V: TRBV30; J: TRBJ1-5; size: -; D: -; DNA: TGTGCCTGGAGTGTACAGAGCCTCAATCAGCCCCAGCATTTT; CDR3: CAWSVQSLNQPQHF
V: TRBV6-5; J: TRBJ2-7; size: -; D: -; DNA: TGTGCCAGCAGTTATAGTCGTCCCGGGTTCTACGAGCAGTACTTC; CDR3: CASSYSRPGFYEQYF
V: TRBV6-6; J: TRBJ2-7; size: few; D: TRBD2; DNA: TGTGCCAGCACCACTAGCGGGAGTAGGGAAGAGCAGTACTTC; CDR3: CASTTSGSREEQYF
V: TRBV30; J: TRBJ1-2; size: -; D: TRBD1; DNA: TGTGCCTGGAGTAACTGGGACAGGGAGGATGGCTACACCTTC; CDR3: CAWSNWDREDGYTF
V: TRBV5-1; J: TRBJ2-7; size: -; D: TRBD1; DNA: TGCGCCAGCAGCCCCGGGACAGGGGTAAGGGAGCAGTACTTC; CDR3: CASSPGTGVREQYF
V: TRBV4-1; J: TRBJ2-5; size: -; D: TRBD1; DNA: TGCGCCAGCAGCCCACTACAGGGGGAAGAGACCCAGTACTTC; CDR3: CASSPLQGEETQYF
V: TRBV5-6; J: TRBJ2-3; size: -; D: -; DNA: TGTGCCAGCAGCGTGAGGGATACGCAGTATTTT; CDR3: CASSVRDTQYF
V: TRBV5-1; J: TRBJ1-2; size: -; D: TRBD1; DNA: TGCGCCAGCAGCGTGGGACAGGCAGCTAACTATGGCTACACCTTC; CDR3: CASSVGQAANYGYTF
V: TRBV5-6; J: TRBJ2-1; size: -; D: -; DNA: TGTGCCAGCAGCCCTACGCCTAGCGTCTACAATGAGCAGTTCTTC; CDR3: CASSPTPSVYNEQFF
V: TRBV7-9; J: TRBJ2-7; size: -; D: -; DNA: TGTGCCAGCCACCGACTTTCCTACGAGCAGTACTTC; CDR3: CASHRLSYEQYF
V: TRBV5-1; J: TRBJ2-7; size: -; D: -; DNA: TGCGCCAGCAGCTTGGAAGGCGGATACGCCTACGAGCAGTACTTC; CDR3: CASSLEGGYAYEQYF
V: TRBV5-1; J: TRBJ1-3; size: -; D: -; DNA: TGCGCCAGCAGCCCCCTCGGGACTCGTTACTCTGGAAACACCATATATTTT; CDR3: CASSPLGTRYSGNTIYF
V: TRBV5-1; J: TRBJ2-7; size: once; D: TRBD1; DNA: TGCGCCAGCAGCTTCCTAGGGACAGGAGACTACGAGCAGTACTTC; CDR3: CASSFLGTGDYEQYF
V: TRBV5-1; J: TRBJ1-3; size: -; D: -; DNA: TGCGCCAGCAGCTTGCTCTCTGGAAACACCATATATTTT; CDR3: CASSLLSGNTIYF
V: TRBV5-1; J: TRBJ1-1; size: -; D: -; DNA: TGCGCCAGCAGCTCCGGGACACTGAACACTGAAGCTTTCTTT; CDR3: CASSSGTLNTEAFF
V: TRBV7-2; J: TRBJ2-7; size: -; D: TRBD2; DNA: TGTGCCAGCAGCTTAGAAGGGGGGACTAGCTGGTACGAGCAGTACTTC; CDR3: CASSLEGGTSWYEQYF
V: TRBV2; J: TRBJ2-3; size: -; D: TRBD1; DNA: TGTGCCAGCAGAGCGGACAGGGGAAGCACAGATACGCAGTATTTT; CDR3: CASRADRGSTDTQYF
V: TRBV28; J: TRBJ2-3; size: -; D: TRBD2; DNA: TGTGCCAGCAGCCCCTGGGCGGGAGGGAACACAGATACGCAGTATTTT; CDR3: CASSPWAGGNTDTQYF
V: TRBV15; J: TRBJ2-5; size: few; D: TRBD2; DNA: TGTGCCACCAGCAGAGATCGCGGGAGCGGGGAGACCCAGTACTTC; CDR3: CATSRDRGSGETQYF
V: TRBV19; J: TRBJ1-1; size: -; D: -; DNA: TGTGCCAGTAGCAAACTGGGACTCCGGCCTGAAGCTTTCTTT; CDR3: CASSKLGLRPEAFF
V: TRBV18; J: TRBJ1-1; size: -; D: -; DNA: TGTGCCAGCCCAACTAACCACTTGGCCCTGAACACTGAAGCTTTCTTT; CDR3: CASPTNHLALNTEAFF
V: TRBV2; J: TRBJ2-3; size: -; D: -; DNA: TGTGCCAGCAGTTCAAGCGGCCGCACAGATACGCAGTATTTT; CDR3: CASSSSGRTDTQYF
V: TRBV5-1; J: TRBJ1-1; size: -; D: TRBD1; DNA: TGCGCCAGCAGATCACAGGGGTCGGACACTGAAGCTTTCTTT; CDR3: CASRSQGSDTEAFF
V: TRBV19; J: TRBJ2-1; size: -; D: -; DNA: TGTGCCAGTAGTAGTGGGGGGAGGTTAGAGCAGTTCTTC; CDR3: CASSSGGRLEQFF
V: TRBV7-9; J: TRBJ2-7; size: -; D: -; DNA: TGTGCCAGCAGAGACGCGGCAGACGAGCAGTACTTC; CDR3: CASRDAADEQYF
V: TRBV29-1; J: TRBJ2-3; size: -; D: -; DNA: TGCAGCGTTGGAAGGGGCTCAACCACAGATACGCAGTATTTT; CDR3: CSVGRGSTTDTQYF
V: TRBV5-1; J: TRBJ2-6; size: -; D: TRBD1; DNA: TGCGCCAGCCTGGACAGGGGGGGAACTGGGGCCAACGTCCTGACTTTC; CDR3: CASLDRGGTGANVLTF
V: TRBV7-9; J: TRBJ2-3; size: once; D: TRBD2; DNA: TGTTCCAGCAGCTTAGGACTAGCGGTCACAGATACGCAGTATTTT; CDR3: CSSSLGLAVTDTQYF
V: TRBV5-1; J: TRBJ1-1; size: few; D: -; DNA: TGCGCCAGCAGCATAAGTGTGCTGGGGGGTAACACTGAAGCTTTCTTT; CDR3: CASSISVLGGNTEAFF
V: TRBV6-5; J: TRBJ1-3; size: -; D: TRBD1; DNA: TGTGCCAGCAGCCCGAGACAGGGGAACACCATATATTTT; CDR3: CASSPRQGNTIYF
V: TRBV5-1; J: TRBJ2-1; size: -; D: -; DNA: TGCGCCAGCAGCTTGGGTCACAATGGTGGCAATGAGCAGTTCTTC; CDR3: CASSLGHNGGNEQFF
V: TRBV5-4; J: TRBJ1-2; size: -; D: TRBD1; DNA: TGTGCCAGCAGCTCCGGACAGGGCTATGGCTACACCTTC; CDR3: CASSSGQGYGYTF
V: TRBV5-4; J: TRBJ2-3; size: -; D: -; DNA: TGTGCCAGCAGCGTCCAAGGGGCAGATACGCAGTATTTT; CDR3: CASSVQGADTQYF
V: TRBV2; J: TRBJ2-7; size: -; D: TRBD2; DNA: TGTGCCAGCAGTCAGCGGGGGGCCTACGAGCAGTACTTC; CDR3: CASSQRGAYEQYF
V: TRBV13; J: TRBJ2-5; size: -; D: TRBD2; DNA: TGTGCCAGCAGCTTAGGCCGGGGGGTGACTAGCCCAGAGACCCAGTACTTC; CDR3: CASSLGRGVTSPETQYF
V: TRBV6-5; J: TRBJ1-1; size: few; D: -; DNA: TGTGCCAGCAGTTACTCGACCCTAGGGGCTAACACTGAAGCTTTCTTT; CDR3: CASSYSTLGANTEAFF
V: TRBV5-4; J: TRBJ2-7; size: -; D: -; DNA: TGTGCCAGCAGCTTGGGACTGTCGCTCGAGCAGTACTTC; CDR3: CASSLGLSLEQYF
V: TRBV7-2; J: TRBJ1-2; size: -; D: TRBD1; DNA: TGTGCCAGCGGCAGGGGGCTCGATGGCTACACCTTC; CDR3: CASGRGLDGYTF
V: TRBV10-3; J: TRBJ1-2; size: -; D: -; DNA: TGTGCCATCAGTGAGGCCCAGGACAGAACTTATGGCTACACCTTC; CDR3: CAISEAQDRTYGYTF